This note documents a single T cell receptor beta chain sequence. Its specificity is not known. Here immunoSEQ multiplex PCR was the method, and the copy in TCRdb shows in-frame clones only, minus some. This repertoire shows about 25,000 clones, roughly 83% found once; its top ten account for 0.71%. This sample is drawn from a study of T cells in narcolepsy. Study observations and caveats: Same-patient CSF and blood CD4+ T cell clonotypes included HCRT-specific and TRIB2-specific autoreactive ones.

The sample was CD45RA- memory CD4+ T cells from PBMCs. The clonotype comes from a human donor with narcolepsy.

In nucleotides, the CDR3 is TGTGCCAGCAGCTTAGCCCCGAAGGGGGGCACTCAGCCCCAGCATTTT. It translates to CASSLAPKGGTQPQHF. The chain uses TRBV7-8 and TRBJ1-5, with D perhaps TRBD1 (6 bases). Trimming shortened V by 0 bases and J by 6 bases, and 15 bases separated the two germline ends. The CDR3 has 16 amino acids. Germline CDR1 reads SGHVS; CDR2 reads FQNEAQ.